These T cell receptor beta chains were read from a single sample in a study of blood T cell repertoires in COVID-19. Data came from immunoSEQ multiplex PCR; TCRdb stores just in-frame clones and leaves some out. Of approximately 66,000 clones listed, approximately 90% are singletons. Sequencing input: peripheral blood. These receptors originate from a human donor with active COVID-19. The donor label of this sample is uncertain. The CDR3 runs from the conserved cysteine through the conserved F or W. A D gene is named only where the DNA matches it firmly. Rows may omit the clone size; those that give it use once, few, many or a size class.

V gene: TRBV2
clone size: -
J gene: TRBJ1-2
D gene: TRBD1
CDR3 DNA: TGTGCCAGTACAGGGGGTGAAAACTATGGCTACACCTTC
CDR3 protein: CASTGGENYGYTF

V gene: TRBV15
clone size: -
J gene: TRBJ2-5
D gene: -
CDR3 DNA: TGTGCCACCAGCAGAGATCCCAGCCAAGAGACCCAGTACTTC
CDR3 protein: CATSRDPSQETQYF

V gene: TRBV7-6
clone size: -
J gene: TRBJ2-5
D gene: TRBD1
CDR3 DNA: TGTGCCAGCAGCCCAGACAGGGGCCAAGAGACCCAGTACTTC
CDR3 protein: CASSPDRGQETQYF

V gene: TRBV2
clone size: -
J gene: TRBJ2-2
D gene: TRBD2
CDR3 DNA: TGTGCCAGCAGTGTTATTGCTAGCGGGAGTGTAAGCACCGGGGAGCTGTTTTTT
CDR3 protein: CASSVIASGSVSTGELFF

V gene: TRBV27
clone size: once
J gene: TRBJ2-3
D gene: TRBD2
CDR3 DNA: TGTGCCAGCAGTATACGGCTACAGCGGGGGCTGCGCTATCATCAAGATACGCAGTATTTT
CDR3 protein: CASSIRLQRGLRYHQDTQYF

V gene: TRBV6-5
clone size: -
J gene: TRBJ2-1
D gene: TRBD2
CDR3 DNA: TGTGCCAGCAGTTGGACTAGCGGAATTGAGCAGTTCTTC
CDR3 protein: CASSWTSGIEQFF

V gene: TRBV5-6
clone size: -
J gene: TRBJ1-4
D gene: -
CDR3 DNA: TGTGCCAGCGGCATACAGGGATTGGTCGAAAAACTGTTTTTT
CDR3 protein: CASGIQGLVEKLFF

V gene: TRBV7-9
clone size: -
J gene: TRBJ2-5
D gene: TRBD2
CDR3 DNA: TGTGCCAGCAGCTCTCAAGGGACTAGCGGGGAGACCCAGTACTTC
CDR3 protein: CASSSQGTSGETQYF

V gene: TRBV6-5
clone size: -
J gene: TRBJ2-7
D gene: -
CDR3 DNA: TGTGCCAGCCGGCCGCGTGACTACCCGTCCTACGAGCAGTACTTC
CDR3 protein: CASRPRDYPSYEQYF

V gene: TRBV21-1
clone size: -
J gene: TRBJ1-1
D gene: -
CDR3 DNA: TGTGCCAGCCCATGTAGGGGGAGAGAGGACACTGAAGCTTTCTTT
CDR3 protein: CASPCRGREDTEAFF

V gene: TRBV6-5
clone size: once
J gene: TRBJ2-1
D gene: TRBD2
CDR3 DNA: TGTGCCAGCCGGACGGGGGGGAACAATGAGCAGTTCTTC
CDR3 protein: CASRTGGNNEQFF

V gene: TRBV7-9
clone size: -
J gene: TRBJ2-5
D gene: TRBD1
CDR3 DNA: TGTGCCAGCAGCTTAATAGGGGGCGCGGCGGAGACCCAGTACTTC
CDR3 protein: CASSLIGGAAETQYF

V gene: TRBV4-3
clone size: -
J gene: TRBJ2-1
D gene: TRBD2
CDR3 DNA: TGCGCCAGCAGCCAACGATCGACACTACTAGCGGGAGTATCGGATGAGCAGTTCTTC
CDR3 protein: CASSQRSTLLAGVSDEQFF

V gene: TRBV19
clone size: -
J gene: TRBJ1-2
D gene: TRBD1
CDR3 DNA: TGTGCCAGTACCGACAGGGCCAGCTATGGCTACACCTTC
CDR3 protein: CASTDRASYGYTF

V gene: TRBV30
clone size: -
J gene: TRBJ1-4
D gene: -
CDR3 DNA: TGTGCCTGGAGTGTACGCAGGACTAATGAAAAACTGTTTTTT
CDR3 protein: CAWSVRRTNEKLFF

V gene: TRBV6-1
clone size: -
J gene: TRBJ1-4
D gene: -
CDR3 DNA: TGTGCCAGCAGTGAGGACCCCCAAGAGGGTGGTGAAAAACTGTTTTTT
CDR3 protein: CASSEDPQEGGEKLFF

V gene: TRBV2
clone size: -
J gene: TRBJ2-5
D gene: TRBD2
CDR3 DNA: TGTGCCAGCAGGCGGGAGCAGCAAGAGACCCAGTACTTC
CDR3 protein: CASRREQQETQYF

V gene: TRBV29-1
clone size: once
J gene: TRBJ1-1
D gene: TRBD1
CDR3 DNA: TGCAGCGTCTCTACAGGGGGTGACACTGAAGCTTTCTTT
CDR3 protein: CSVSTGGDTEAFF

V gene: TRBV19
clone size: few
J gene: TRBJ1-2
D gene: -
CDR3 DNA: TGTGCCAGTAGGAAGTTCGGGTTACCAAATGGCTACACCTTC
CDR3 protein: CASRKFGLPNGYTF

V gene: TRBV6-5
clone size: -
J gene: TRBJ2-1
D gene: TRBD1
CDR3 DNA: TGTGCCAGCAGTAGCAGGGGGATAAGCTACAATGAGCAGTTCTTC
CDR3 protein: CASSSRGISYNEQFF

V gene: TRBV7-2
clone size: once
J gene: TRBJ2-1
D gene: TRBD1
CDR3 DNA: TGTGCCAGCAGCCGACAGGGGTGGGAGCAGTTCTTC
CDR3 protein: CASSRQGWEQFF

V gene: TRBV29-1
clone size: -
J gene: TRBJ1-3
D gene: -
CDR3 DNA: TGCAGCGTTGAAACCCCACCGGACACCATATATTTT
CDR3 protein: CSVETPPDTIYF

V gene: TRBV5-1
clone size: -
J gene: TRBJ2-3
D gene: TRBD2
CDR3 DNA: TGCGCCAGCAGCTTGCCGCTAGCGGACACAGATACGCAGTATTTT
CDR3 protein: CASSLPLADTDTQYF

V gene: TRBV4-3
clone size: -
J gene: TRBJ1-3
D gene: -
CDR3 DNA: TGCGCCAGCAGCCAAAACCCGTCTGGGCTTAACTCTGGAAACACCATATATTTT
CDR3 protein: CASSQNPSGLNSGNTIYF

V gene: TRBV18
clone size: -
J gene: TRBJ1-2
D gene: -
CDR3 DNA: TGTGCCAGCTCACCACCCGGCAGACTCCCAGGCTACACCTTC
CDR3 protein: CASSPPGRLPGYTF

V gene: TRBV29-1
clone size: -
J gene: TRBJ1-1
D gene: -
CDR3 DNA: TGCAGCGGAATTAACAGGGCTCTCACCACTGAAGCTTTCTTT
CDR3 protein: CSGINRALTTEAFF

V gene: TRBV2
clone size: -
J gene: TRBJ2-3
D gene: -
CDR3 DNA: TGTGCCAGCATTAAACACAGGGTTGCAGATACGCAGTATTTT
CDR3 protein: CASIKHRVADTQYF

V gene: TRBV6-5
clone size: -
J gene: TRBJ2-5
D gene: TRBD1
CDR3 DNA: TGTGCCAGCAGCCTAGCAGGGGGTGGGCAAGAGACCCAGTACTTC
CDR3 protein: CASSLAGGGQETQYF

V gene: TRBV27
clone size: -
J gene: TRBJ1-3
D gene: TRBD1
CDR3 DNA: TGTGCCAGCGGCGACAGGGGCAGGAACACCATATATTTT
CDR3 protein: CASGDRGRNTIYF

V gene: TRBV19
clone size: -
J gene: TRBJ1-1
D gene: -
CDR3 DNA: TGTGCCAGTAGTCTTGGGACAAGCAGCACTGAAGCTTTCTTT
CDR3 protein: CASSLGTSSTEAFF

V gene: TRBV21-1
clone size: -
J gene: TRBJ2-7
D gene: -
CDR3 DNA: TGTGCCAGCAGCAATAATCTTGGCGGGTGTCTCAGACAGGGGACAGCAGGCGAGCAGTACTTC
CDR3 protein: CASSNNLGGCLRQGTAGEQYF

V gene: TRBV9
clone size: once
J gene: TRBJ2-3
D gene: -
CDR3 DNA: TGTGCCAGCAGCATCGGGGAATACACAGATACGCAGTATTTT
CDR3 protein: CASSIGEYTDTQYF

V gene: TRBV28
clone size: -
J gene: TRBJ1-1
D gene: -
CDR3 DNA: TGTGCCAGCAGTTTCACAGGGATGAACACTGAAGCTTTCTTT
CDR3 protein: CASSFTGMNTEAFF

V gene: TRBV5-6
clone size: -
J gene: TRBJ1-2
D gene: TRBD1
CDR3 DNA: TGTGCCAGCAGCCTGAGAACAGGGGCCCTGGGTTATGGCTACACCTTC
CDR3 protein: CASSLRTGALGYGYTF

V gene: TRBV18
clone size: -
J gene: TRBJ1-1
D gene: TRBD1
CDR3 DNA: TGTGCCAGCTCACCACCTCAGGGGGCAAGAATAATGAACACTGAAGCTTTCTTT
CDR3 protein: CASSPPQGARIMNTEAFF

V gene: TRBV11-2
clone size: once
J gene: TRBJ2-1
D gene: TRBD2
CDR3 DNA: TGTGCCAGCAGCTTCGGACTAGCGGGAGGCCTGAATGAGCAGTTCTTC
CDR3 protein: CASSFGLAGGLNEQFF

V gene: TRBV28
clone size: -
J gene: TRBJ1-6
D gene: TRBD1
CDR3 DNA: TGTGCCAGCAGTTACCCTAGGACAGGGTTGAGCTCCTATAATTCACCCCTCCACTTT
CDR3 protein: CASSYPRTGLSSYNSPLHF

V gene: TRBV6-4
clone size: -
J gene: TRBJ2-3
D gene: TRBD1
CDR3 DNA: TGTGCCAGCAGTGAATTTTGGACAGGCGGCACAGATACGCAGTATTTT
CDR3 protein: CASSEFWTGGTDTQYF

V gene: TRBV27
clone size: once
J gene: TRBJ2-1
D gene: TRBD1
CDR3 DNA: TGTGCCAGCAGAAACCACCCCGGGACAGCCGGCTCCTACAATGAGCAGTTCTTC
CDR3 protein: CASRNHPGTAGSYNEQFF

V gene: TRBV6-5
clone size: -
J gene: TRBJ2-7
D gene: -
CDR3 DNA: TGTGCCAGCAGTTCCAACAGGGTGGGATCCTACGAGCAGTACTTC
CDR3 protein: CASSSNRVGSYEQYF

V gene: TRBV5-8
clone size: -
J gene: TRBJ2-1
D gene: -
CDR3 DNA: TGTGCCAGCAGCGCTTCGGGGTACAATGAGCAGTTCTTC
CDR3 protein: CASSASGYNEQFF

V gene: TRBV7-9
clone size: -
J gene: TRBJ2-3
D gene: -
CDR3 DNA: TGTGCCAGCAGCTTAGCGGGGACTACAGATACGCAGTATTTT
CDR3 protein: CASSLAGTTDTQYF

V gene: TRBV2
clone size: -
J gene: TRBJ1-3
D gene: TRBD1
CDR3 DNA: TGTGCCAGCAGTGAGCGACAGGGCTTCTCTGGAAACACCATATATTTT
CDR3 protein: CASSERQGFSGNTIYF